Below are 32 T cell receptor beta chains sequenced from a single sample in a study of neurological immune-mediated disorders. TCRdb ran MiXCR on the 5' RACE reads and lists one entry per CDR3 protein. The table shows tens of thousands of distinct CDR3 sequences, with around 2.5% occurring only once. Sequences were obtained from PBMCs. These receptors originate from a man in his forties or fifties with multiple sclerosis.

This clonotype was found many times. The chain uses TRBV18 and TRBJ2-7, with D tentatively TRBD1 or TRBD2 (5 bases each). Germline-derived CDR1 and CDR2 are KGHSH and LQKENI. The germline V and J ends were trimmed by 3 bases and 2 bases, with 11 bases remaining between them. The CDR3 has 14 amino acids. The CDR3 DNA sequence: TGTGCCAGCTCACCGACCGGGACCACCTACGAGCAGTACTTC. It specifies CASSPTGTTYEQYF. Full variable domain (rest looked up from reference TRBV18 and TRBJ2-7): NAGVMQNPRHLVRRRGQEARLRCSPMKGHSHVYWYRQLPEEGLKFMVYLQKENIIDESGMPKERFSAEFPKEGPSILRIQQVVRGDSAAYFCASSPTGTTYEQYFGPGTRLTVT.

This clonotype showed up many times. The chain employs TRBV2 and TRBJ2-7; D is undetermined. The germline V gene has CDR1 SNHLY and CDR2 FYNNEI. Trimming cost V 4 bases and J 1 base, with 5 bases left between them. The CDR3 runs to 12 residues. The CDR3 DNA reads as TGTGCCAGCAGTGTCGGGTCCTACGAGCAGTACTTC. Encoded protein: CASSVGSYEQYF.

This clonotype was seen at least ten times. The chain employs TRBV7-9 and TRBJ1-1, with D possibly being TRBD1 (5 bases). Trimming removed 5 bases at V and 10 bases at J, with 20 bases between. This CDR3 has 14 amino acids. From germline, CDR1 is SEHNR and CDR2 FQNEAQ (reference sequence). CDR3 bases: TGTGCCAGCAGCCCCCCGACGGCGGGGGTGGGAGCTTTCTTT. It yields the protein CASSPPTAGVGAFF.

This clonotype was found many times. The chain couples TRBV3-1 to TRBJ1-2; no clear D gene. The V gene lost 0 bases and the J gene lost 5 bases, with 4 bases spanning the gap. Germline V lookup: CDR1 LGHDT, CDR2 YNNKEL (reference sequence). This CDR3 region has 12 residues. DNA for the CDR3: TGTGCCAGCAGCCAAGACGGGTATGGCTACACCTTC. Its translation: CASSQDGYGYTF.

This clonotype was detected ten times or more. The rearrangement joins TRBV5-1 to TRBJ1-1; tentative D call: TRBD1 (5 bases). This CDR3 is 12 amino acids long. Trimming shortened V by 5 bases and J by 4 bases, and 9 bases separated the two germline ends. CDR1 is SGHRS and CDR2 is YFSETQ in the germline V gene. The CDR3 region is CASREGTTEAFF. Written as DNA, the CDR3 is TGCGCCAGCAGGGAAGGGACCACTGAAGCTTTCTTT.

For this clonotype: Since the CDR3 does not end with the conserved phenylalanine or tryptophan, this likely comes from a read error. The rearrangement joins TRBV12-3 or TRBV12-4 to TRBJ1-2; 7 nucleotides align to TRBD1. CDR3 length: 14 amino acids. The V and J ends lost 0 bases and 8 bases, in that order; junction bases with no gene match: 6. CDR3 nucleotide sequence: TGTGCCAGCAGTTTAGCTCAGGGGGTGATCGGCTACACCAAC. It yields the protein CASSLAQGVIGYTN.

This clonotype was observed many times. This rearrangement joins TRBV9 to TRBJ2-5; tentative D call: TRBD2 (6 bases). Germline loops: CDR1 SGDLS, CDR2 YYNGEE. This CDR3 is built from 16 residues. V lost 4 bases to trimming and J lost 1 base, with 17 bases between them. The CDR3 sequence is CASSFRGSGLQETQYF. The DNA for the CDR3 is TGTGCCAGCAGCTTCAGAGGTAGCGGACTCCAAGAGACCCAGTACTTC.

This clonotype has a count of ten or more. The J gene is TRBJ1-4, the V gene TRBV7-8; D possibly corresponds to TRBD1 (6 bases). The V gene lost 0 bases and the J gene lost 7 bases, with 6 bases spanning the gap. Germline V CDR1 and CDR2: SGHVS, FQNEAQ. The CDR3 loop spans 13 amino acids. The DNA for the CDR3 is TGTGCCAGCAGCTTAGCGGACAGTGAAAAACTGTTTTTT. It encodes CASSLADSEKLFF.

The V and J genes are TRBV20-1 and TRBJ1-1; TRBD1 is a possible D gene (6 bases). CDR3 length: 12 residues. From germline, CDR1 is DFQATT and CDR2 SNEGSKA (reference sequence). CDR3 in DNA: TGCAGGGGGGAGGGGGTGGACACTGAAGCTTTCTTT. It is translated as CRGEGVDTEAFF.

About this clonotype itself: A much larger clone is a single base away; this may be a read error. The chain recombines TRBV7-2 with TRBJ1-1; D is undetermined. Trimming cost V 2 bases and J 7 bases, with 11 bases left between them. The germline V gene encodes CDR1 SGHTA and CDR2 FQGNSA. CDR3 length: 13 residues. The CDR3 nucleotides are TGTGCCAGCAGCTTACAAAAGTCTGTTGAAGCTTTCTTT. Amino acids: CASSLQKSVEAFF.

This clonotype was counted at least ten times. The chain has TRBV29-1 and TRBJ2-7, with D perhaps TRBD1 (6 bases). Germline CDR1 reads SQVTM; CDR2 reads ANQGSEA. V was shortened by 4 bases and J by 5 bases, with 15 bases between the two germline ends. CDR3 length equals 13 residues. In DNA, the CDR3 is TGCAGCGTTGTACCCCAGGGGTTCCACGAGCAGTACTTC. The encoded protein is CSVVPQGFHEQYF.

About this clonotype: A junction end diverges from the germline sequence, so it may reflect a read error. The rearrangement joins TRBV29-1 to TRBJ1-5, with 11 bases identical to TRBD1. This CDR3 has 14 amino acids. Germline V gene data show CDR1 as SQVTM and CDR2 as ANQGSEA. CDR3 loop: CSVRTGGGNQPQNF. The CDR3 DNA reads TGCAGCGTCCGGACAGGGGGCGGCAATCAGCCCCAGAATTTT.

This clonotype was counted ten times or more. The chain uses TRBV6-5 and TRBJ2-7; 11 bases are a match to TRBD1. The CDR3 runs 13 residues. Unmatched junction bases numbered 6, after V lost 7 bases and J lost 7 bases. In germline, CDR1 is MNHEY, CDR2 SVGAGI. The CDR3 DNA sequence: TGTGCCAGCACCGGACAGGGGGCGGGTGAGCAGTACTTC. Amino acids: CASTGQGAGEQYF.

The table lists this clonotype with many counts. The chain has TRBV3-1 and TRBJ1-1; the D is unclear. The CDR3 spans 15 residues. The germline CDR1 and CDR2 sequences are LGHDT and YNNKEL (reference sequence). Trimming cost V 1 base and J 3 bases, with 12 bases left between them. The CDR3 is CASSQGKGLYTEAFF. The CDR3 bases are TGTGCCAGCAGCCAAGGGAAAGGACTCTACACTGAAGCTTTCTTT.

This clonotype was seen at least ten times. The rearrangement joins TRBV5-6 to TRBJ2-7; D uncertain. The germline V gene encodes CDR1 SGHDT and CDR2 YYEEEE. CDR3 length equals 11 residues. V lost 4 bases, J lost 7 bases, and 9 bases lay in between. CDR3 nucleotides: TGTGCCAGCAGCCTGTGGAGAGAGCAGTACTTC. Protein product: CASSLWREQYF.

This clonotype was counted ten times or more. J is TRBJ2-3 and V is TRBV5-1, with D possibly called TRBD1 or TRBD2 (5 bases each). CDR1 and CDR2 (germline): SGHRS, YFSETQ. This CDR3 is built from 14 residues. V dropped 4 bases and J dropped 3 bases, with 12 bases sitting between them. The CDR3 DNA reads TGCGCCAGCAGCCGGACATCGGGGACAGATACGCAGTATTTT. Translation gives CASSRTSGTDTQYF. Supplemented by reference TRBV5-1 and TRBJ2-3, the full variable domain reads KAGVTQTPRYLIKTRGQQVTLSCSPISGHRSVSWYQQTPGQGLQFLFEYFSETQRNKGNFPGRFSGRQFSNSRSEMNVSTLELGDSALYLCASSRTSGTDTQYFGPGTRLTVL.

Concerning this clonotype itself: A much larger clone sits a single nucleotide away, making a read error possible. The chain carries TRBV7-9 and TRBJ2-3; 10 bases agree with TRBD2. The CDR3 runs 15 residues. The germline CDR1 and CDR2 sequences are SEHNR and FQNEAQ (reference sequence). This chain's CDR3 is CAISFEGLATDTQYF. The CDR3 DNA follows: TGTGCCATCAGCTTCGAGGGACTAGCGACAGATACGCAGTATTTT.

This clonotype was counted at least ten times. The chain is built from TRBV5-1 and TRBJ1-2, with D possibly matching TRBD1 (5 bases). Germline CDR1 is SGHRS and CDR2 is YFSETQ. Trimming took 2 bases from V and 7 from J, leaving 15 bases between them. This CDR3 contains 14 residues. The CDR3 DNA is TGCGCCAGCAGCTTTCAGGGCATCCCACCTGGCTACACCTTC. Protein product: CASSFQGIPPGYTF.

This clonotype appeared many times. The chain couples TRBV5-1 to TRBJ2-7; no definite D call. CDR3 length: 14 amino acids. CDR1 and CDR2 from the germline V gene are SGHRS and YFSETQ. With 0 bases removed from V and 1 base from J, the gap between germline ends came to 8 bases. CDR3 DNA sequence: TGCGCCAGCAGCTTGGTCCCGGAATCCTACGAGCAGTACTTC. It translates to CASSLVPESYEQYF.

The sample holds a few counts of this clonotype. This chain links TRBV5-1 with TRBJ2-7, with 10 bases matching TRBD2. The CDR3 is 14 residues long. Germline V gene data show CDR1 as SGHRS and CDR2 as YFSETQ. V trimming: 0 bases; J trimming: 4 bases; junction bases outside the gene matches: 1. The CDR3 DNA sequence: TGCGCCAGCAGCTTGGAACTAGCGGGGTACGAGCAGTACTTC. Protein: CASSLELAGYEQYF.

This clonotype was counted at least ten times. The chain employs TRBV5-5 and TRBJ2-2; D uncertain. The CDR3 runs to 16 residues. The V gene lost 0 bases and the J gene lost 0 bases, with 9 bases spanning the gap. The germline V gene encodes CDR1 SGHKS and CDR2 YYEKEE (reference sequence). This CDR3 reads CASSLGPAANTGELFF. CDR3 DNA sequence: TGTGCCAGCAGCTTGGGTCCGGCCGCGAACACCGGGGAGCTGTTTTTT.

This clonotype was recorded many times. The genes are TRBV5-1 and TRBJ2-2, with a possible D match to TRBD2 (5 bases). This CDR3 is 14 amino acids long. CDR1 and CDR2 from the germline V gene are SGHRS and YFSETQ. The V end was cut by 0 bases, the J end by 7 bases, with 10 bases between. The DNA of the CDR3 is TGCGCCAGCAGCTTGGTCGGGGTCGGCGGGGAGCTGTTTTTT. Translated: CASSLVGVGGELFF.

The sample holds many counts of this clonotype. The chain couples TRBV7-7 to TRBJ2-1; D uncertain. Looked up from germline, CDR1 is SSHAT and CDR2 is FNYEAQ (reference sequence). The V gene lost 0 bases and the J gene lost 8 bases, with 8 bases spanning the gap. There are 13 residues in the CDR3. CDR3 amino acids: CASSLATGHEQFF. The CDR3 DNA follows: TGTGCCAGCAGCTTAGCAACGGGCCATGAGCAGTTCTTC.

This clonotype was seen many times. The genes are TRBV7-9 and TRBJ2-7; perhaps TRBD1 as D (6 bases). V was trimmed by 5 bases and J by 6 bases, leaving 11 bases between them. The CDR3 runs to 12 residues. Germline V gives CDR1 SEHNR, CDR2 FQNEAQ (reference sequence). DNA for the CDR3: TGTGCCAGCAGCCCCCAGGGGCTCGAGCAGTACTTC. It codes for CASSPQGLEQYF. The whole variable domain, filled in from reference TRBV7-9 and TRBJ2-7, reads DTGVSQNPRHKITKRGQNVTFRCDPISEHNRLYWYRQTLGQGPEFLTYFQNEAQLEKSRLLSDRFSAERPKGSFSTLEIQRTEQGDSAMYLCASSPQGLEQYFGPGTRLTVT.

At least ten counts were recorded for this clonotype. Here the CDR3 DNA reads TGTGCCAGCAGCTTTCAGGGGAACGACTACGAGCAGTACTTC. Amino acid sequence: CASSFQGNDYEQYF. The rearrangement links TRBV7-2 to TRBJ2-7; possible D gene TRBD1, 6 bases. This CDR3 spans 14 amino acids. The germline CDR1 and CDR2 sequences are SGHTA and FQGNSA. V was clipped by 3 bases and J by 3 bases, with 12 bases between them.

This clonotype was counted many times. This chain connects TRBV5-6 to TRBJ1-2, with D perhaps TRBD1 (6 bases). Germline CDR1 is SGHDT and CDR2 is YYEEEE. This CDR3 contains 15 residues. Trimming cost V 0 bases and J 2 bases, with 11 bases left between them. The CDR3 nucleotides are TGTGCCAGCAGCTTGGTCCGGGGGGCCAACTATGGCTACACCTTC. Translated, it gives CASSLVRGANYGYTF.

This clonotype was recorded many times. The CDR3 loop reads CASSPGTVYGYTF. CDR3 nucleotides: TGTGCCAGCAGCCCCGGGACGGTCTATGGCTACACCTTC. V and J are TRBV28 and TRBJ1-2, with D possibly matching TRBD1 (5 bases). The germline V gene has CDR1 MDHEN and CDR2 SYDVKM. V was pared by 6 bases and J by 4 bases, with 12 bases between. The CDR3 contains 13 residues.

This clonotype was counted many times. CDR3 loop: CASSLGTVSYEQYF. CDR3 in DNA: TGCGCCAGCAGCCTAGGTACAGTCTCCTACGAGCAGTACTTC. The chain uses TRBV5-1 and TRBJ2-7; D is uncertain. V was clipped by 4 bases and J by 0 bases, with 11 bases between them. This CDR3 contains 14 residues. Germline CDR1 is SGHRS and CDR2 is YFSETQ.

In regard to this clonotype: One base away lies a much larger clone, so this may be a sequencing read error. The V gene is TRBV27, the J gene TRBJ1-1, with a possible D match to TRBD1 (6 bases). Germline CDR1 and CDR2: MNHEY and SMNVEV (reference sequence). V shed 5 bases and J shed 5 bases, with 12 bases lying between them. The CDR3 sequence is 13 residues long. CDR3 sequence reads: CASSLERGTEAFF. CDR3 DNA: TGTGCCAGCAGTCTGGAAAGGGGGACTGAAGCTTTCTTT.

This clonotype was counted ten times or more. This chain connects TRBV11-2 to TRBJ2-2, with 7 bases identical to TRBD2. With V trimmed by 5 bases and J by 1 base, 4 bases remained unmatched. This CDR3 has 15 amino acids. CDR1 and CDR2 (germline): SGHAT, FQNNGV. The CDR3 loop is CASSRAGLNTGELFF. Here the CDR3 DNA reads TGTGCCAGCAGCCGAGCGGGATTGAACACCGGGGAGCTGTTTTTT.

This clonotype was detected many times. V and J are TRBV7-2 and TRBJ1-1, with 9 bases matching TRBD1. Germline V gives CDR1 SGHTA, CDR2 FQGNSA. The CDR3 contains 13 residues. Unmatched junction bases numbered 9, after V lost 5 bases and J lost 11 bases. The CDR3: CASSPRRDRAAFF. In DNA form, the CDR3 reads TGTGCCAGCAGCCCGCGCCGGGACAGGGCGGCTTTCTTT.

This clonotype was observed a few times. Germline and junction disagree at one end, which may indicate a read error. The chain has TRBV7-2 and TRBJ2-3; D gene uncertain. The CDR3 is 15 amino acids. Germline-derived CDR1 and CDR2 are SGHTA and FQGNSA. CDR3 amino acids: CASSFAWGSTDTQYF. The CDR3 DNA is TGTGCCAGCAGTTTCGCCTGGGGTAGCACAGATACACAGTATTTT.